This paragraph covers one T cell receptor beta chain sequence. The antigen is unknown. This record belongs to a study of cytomegalovirus exposure and HLA in healthy donors. General study results and limits: The authors listed 164 TCR beta chains as cytomegalovirus-associated. Most TCR sequences proved rare, with some public TCRs found in many donors.

The table came from immunoSEQ multiplex PCR; TCRdb's copy has only in-frame clones and leaves some out. The sample carries 110,000 or so clones, about 88% recorded once. After removal of 4 bases from V and 5 bases from J, the junction contained 14 bases not matched to a gene. CDR3 length equals 16 residues. The germline V gene has CDR1 MGHRA and CDR2 YSYEKL. The donors were members of the validation cohort, which comprised under 150 subjects and was separate from the first cohort of 730 or so subjects. This clonotype was sampled from a man between 18 and 35 years old in good health and CMV-seropositive. The chain combines TRBV4-1 with TRBJ2-7; TRBD1 agrees at 7 bases. Sequences were obtained from PBMCs. The CDR3 loop is CASSPKGAGGGDEQYF. The CDR3 DNA sequence: TGCGCCAGCAGCCCCAAAGGGGCAGGGGGTGGGGACGAGCAGTACTTC.